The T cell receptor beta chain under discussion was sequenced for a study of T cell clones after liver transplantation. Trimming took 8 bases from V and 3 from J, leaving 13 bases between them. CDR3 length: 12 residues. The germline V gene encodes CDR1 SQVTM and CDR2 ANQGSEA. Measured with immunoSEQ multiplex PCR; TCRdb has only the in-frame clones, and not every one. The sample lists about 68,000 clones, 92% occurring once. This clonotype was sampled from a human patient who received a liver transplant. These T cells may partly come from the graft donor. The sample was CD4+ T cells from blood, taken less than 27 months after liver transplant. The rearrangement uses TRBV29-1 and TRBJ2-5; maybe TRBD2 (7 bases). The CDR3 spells CSLLGGEETQYF. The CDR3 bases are TGCAGCCTGCTAGGGGGGGAAGAGACCCAGTACTTC.